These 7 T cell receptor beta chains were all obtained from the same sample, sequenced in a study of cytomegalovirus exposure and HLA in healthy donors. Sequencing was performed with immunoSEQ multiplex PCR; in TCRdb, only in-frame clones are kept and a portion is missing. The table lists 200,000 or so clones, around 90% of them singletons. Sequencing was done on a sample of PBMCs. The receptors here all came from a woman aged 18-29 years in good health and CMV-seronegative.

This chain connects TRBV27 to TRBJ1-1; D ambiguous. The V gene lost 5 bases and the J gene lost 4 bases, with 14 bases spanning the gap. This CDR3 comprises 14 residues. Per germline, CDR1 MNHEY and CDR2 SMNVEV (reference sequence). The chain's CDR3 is CASSLGIYGTEAFF. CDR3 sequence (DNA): TGTGCCAGCAGTCTCGGGATTTACGGCACTGAAGCTTTCTTT.

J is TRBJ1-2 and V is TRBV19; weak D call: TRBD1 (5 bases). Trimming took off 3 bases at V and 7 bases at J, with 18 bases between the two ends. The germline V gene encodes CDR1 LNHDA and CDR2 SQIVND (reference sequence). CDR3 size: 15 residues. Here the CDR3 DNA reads TGTGCCAGTAGTATCCCAGGGATCCCTTCGCGTGGCTACACCTTC. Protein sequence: CASSIPGIPSRGYTF. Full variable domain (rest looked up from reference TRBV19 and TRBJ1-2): DGGITQSPKYLFRKEGQNVTLSCEQNLNHDAMYWYRQDPGQGLRLIYYSQIVNDFQKGDIAEGYSVSREKKESFPLTVTSAQKNPTAFYLCASSIPGIPSRGYTFGSGTRLTVV.

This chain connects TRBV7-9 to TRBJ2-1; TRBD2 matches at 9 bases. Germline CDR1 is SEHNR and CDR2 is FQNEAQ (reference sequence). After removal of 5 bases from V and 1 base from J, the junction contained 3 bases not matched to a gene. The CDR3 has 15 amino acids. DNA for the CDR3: TGTGCCAGCAGCCCCCTAGCGGGATCCTACAATGAGCAGTTCTTC. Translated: CASSPLAGSYNEQFF.

The DNA of the CDR3 is TGTGCCAGCAGTGAACAAGCTGGGACAGCTATCTTCAATCAGCCCCAGCATTTT. Protein sequence: CASSEQAGTAIFNQPQHF. This rearrangement joins TRBV6-1 to TRBJ1-5, with TRBD1 matching 7 bases. Germline V gene data show CDR1 as MNHNS and CDR2 as SASEGT. This CDR3 has 18 residues. V gave up 2 bases and J gave up 3 bases; unmatched junction bases: 13.

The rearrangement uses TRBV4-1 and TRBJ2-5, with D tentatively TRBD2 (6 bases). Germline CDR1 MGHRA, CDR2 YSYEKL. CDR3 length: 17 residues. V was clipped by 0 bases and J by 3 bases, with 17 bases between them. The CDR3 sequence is CASSQDPTGTGEETQYF. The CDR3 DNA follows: TGCGCCAGCAGCCAAGACCCAACCGGGACTGGGGAAGAGACCCAGTACTTC.

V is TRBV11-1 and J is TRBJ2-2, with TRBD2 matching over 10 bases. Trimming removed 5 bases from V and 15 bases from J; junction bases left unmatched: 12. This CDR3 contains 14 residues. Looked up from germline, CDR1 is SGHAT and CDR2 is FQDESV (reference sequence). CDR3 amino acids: CASSQSGRAGYMFF. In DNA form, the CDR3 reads TGTGCCAGCAGCCAGAGCGGGAGGGCCGGTTATATGTTTTTT.

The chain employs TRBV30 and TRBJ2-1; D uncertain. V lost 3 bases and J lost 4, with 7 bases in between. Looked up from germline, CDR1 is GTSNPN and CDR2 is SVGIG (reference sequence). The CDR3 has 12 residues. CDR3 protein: CAWRSEYNEQFF. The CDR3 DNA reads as TGTGCCTGGAGATCCGAGTACAATGAGCAGTTCTTC.